This T cell receptor beta chain was captured in a study of T cells after yellow fever vaccination. Study-wide findings and caveats: Researchers cautioned that FACS-sorted repertoires could harbor abundant clonotypes contaminating from the bulk population.

Comments on this clonotype: Its antigen remains unknown.

TCRdb analysed the 5' RACE reads with MiXCR anew, one entry per CDR3 protein. The sample has around 600,000 distinct CDR3 sequences; 12% are singletons. The receptor was isolated from a man aged 30-40 years who received the YFV17D yellow fever vaccine. The sample here was PBMCs, taken on the day of the yellow fever booster vaccination.

The CDR3 bases are TGTGCCACCAGTGATTTCCTGACAGGGGGAATAGGAGAAGAGACCCAGTACTTC. Encoded protein: CATSDFLTGGIGEETQYF. The rearrangement links TRBV24-1 to TRBJ2-5; 9 bases agree with TRBD1. Germline V gene sequence: CDR1 KGHDR, CDR2 SFDVKD. The CDR3 is made up of 18 amino acids. V lost 1 base and J lost 3; bases outside the gene matches: 11.